This paragraph covers one TCR beta chain sequence. The antigen is undetermined. Reverse transcription of roughly 0.5 to 1 ug RNA was carried out with random hexamers. TCRdb reprocessed the immunoSEQ multiplex PCR reads via MiXCR and lists one record per CDR3 protein. The sample holds more than 100,000 distinct CDR3 sequences, nearly 96% seen once. The V and J ends lost 4 bases and 3 bases respectively, with 15 bases between them. The germline V gene encodes CDR1 LGHNA and CDR2 YNFKEQ. This CDR3 spans 15 amino acids. The data were taken from a study of CD8 T cells in Susac syndrome. Study-wide points: None of the CD4+ T cell repertoires in Susac syndrome showed clonal expansion.

The V and J genes are TRBV4-2 and TRBJ1-1; the D gene is possibly TRBD1 (6 bases). The sequencing sample was made of CD4+ T cells from PBMCs. The TCR originated in a human donor with Susac syndrome. DNA of the CDR3: TGTGCCAGCAGCCTAGCCGGGGGGGCCGACACTGAAGCTTTCTTT. Its protein product is CASSLAGGADTEAFF.